This T cell receptor beta chain stems from a study of cytomegalovirus exposure and HLA in healthy donors. General observations from the study: An analysis that came later showed most CMV-associated TCR beta chains appearing HLA-restricted. It was taken for granted in presence/absence analyses that sequencing depth across donors was roughly uniform.

The V and J ends lost 2 bases and 7 bases, in that order; junction bases with no gene match: 3. The CDR3 totals 16 residues. The germline CDR1 and CDR2 sequences are SGHTA and FQGTGA. In its sample, this clone was seen a few times. Its antigen is unidentified. 60 Vbeta and 13 Jbeta primers were used in PCR. Clones were sequenced by immunoSEQ multiplex PCR, and TCRdb holds only the in-frame ones, with some missing. The table lists 42,000 or so clones, around half of them singletons. The sequence was obtained from a human donor in good health. The sequenced material came from PBMCs. The chain has TRBV7-3 and TRBJ2-1; 15 bases fit TRBD2. CDR3 coding DNA: TGTGCCAGCAGCTTACCCGGGACTAGCGGGAGGAATGAGCAGTTCTTC. It yields the protein CASSLPGTSGRNEQFF.